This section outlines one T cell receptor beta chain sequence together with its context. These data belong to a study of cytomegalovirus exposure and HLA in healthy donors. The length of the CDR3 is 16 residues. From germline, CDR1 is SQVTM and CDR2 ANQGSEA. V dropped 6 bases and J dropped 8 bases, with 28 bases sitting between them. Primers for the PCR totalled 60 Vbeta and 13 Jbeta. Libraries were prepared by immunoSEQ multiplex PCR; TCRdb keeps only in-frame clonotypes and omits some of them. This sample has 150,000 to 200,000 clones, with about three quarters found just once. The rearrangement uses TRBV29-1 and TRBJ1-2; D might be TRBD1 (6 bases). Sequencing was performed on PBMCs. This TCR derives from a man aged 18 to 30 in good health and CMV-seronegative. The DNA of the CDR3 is TGCAGCGTATACGACCCCGGCGACAGGAGCCTTCGGGGCTACACCTTC. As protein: CSVYDPGDRSLRGYTF.